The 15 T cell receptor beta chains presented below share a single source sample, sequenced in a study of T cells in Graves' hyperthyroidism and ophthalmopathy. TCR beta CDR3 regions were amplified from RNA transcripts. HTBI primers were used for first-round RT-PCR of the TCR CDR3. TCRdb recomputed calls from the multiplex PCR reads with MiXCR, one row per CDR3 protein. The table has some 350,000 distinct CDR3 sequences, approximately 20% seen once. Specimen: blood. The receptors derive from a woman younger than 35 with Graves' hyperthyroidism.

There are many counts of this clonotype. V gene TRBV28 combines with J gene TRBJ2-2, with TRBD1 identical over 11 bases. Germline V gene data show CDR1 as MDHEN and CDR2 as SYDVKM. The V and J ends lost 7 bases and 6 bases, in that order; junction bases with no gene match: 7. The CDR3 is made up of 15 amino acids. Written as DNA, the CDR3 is TGTGCCAGCAACTCGCCGGGACAGGGGGCCGGGGAGCTGTTTTTT. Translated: CASNSPGQGAGELFF.

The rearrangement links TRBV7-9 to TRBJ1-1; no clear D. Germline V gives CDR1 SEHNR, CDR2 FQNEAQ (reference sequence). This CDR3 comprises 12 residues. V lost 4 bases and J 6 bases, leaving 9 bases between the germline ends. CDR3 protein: CASSSQTPEAFF. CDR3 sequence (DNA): TGTGCCAGCAGCTCTCAGACACCTGAAGCTTTCTTT. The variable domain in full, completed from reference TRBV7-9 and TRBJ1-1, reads DTGVSQNPRHKITKRGQNVTFRCDPISEHNRLYWYRQTLGQGPEFLTYFQNEAQLEKSRLLSDRFSAERPKGSFSTLEIQRTEQGDSAMYLCASSSQTPEAFFGQGTRLTVV.

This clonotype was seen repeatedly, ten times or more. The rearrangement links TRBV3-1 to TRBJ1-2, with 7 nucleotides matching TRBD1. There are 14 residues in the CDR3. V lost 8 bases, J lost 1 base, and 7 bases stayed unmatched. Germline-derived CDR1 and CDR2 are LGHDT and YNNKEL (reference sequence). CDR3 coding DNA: TGTGCCAGCGCCGGGACAGAGCTTAACTATGGCTACACCTTC. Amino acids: CASAGTELNYGYTF.

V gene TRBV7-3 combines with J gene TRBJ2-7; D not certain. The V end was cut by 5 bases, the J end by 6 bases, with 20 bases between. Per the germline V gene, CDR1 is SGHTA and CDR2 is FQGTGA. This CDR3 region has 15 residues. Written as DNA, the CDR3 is TGTGCCAGCAGCCCGATGAGGTCTACTTTAAGCGAGCAGTACTTC. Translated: CASSPMRSTLSEQYF.

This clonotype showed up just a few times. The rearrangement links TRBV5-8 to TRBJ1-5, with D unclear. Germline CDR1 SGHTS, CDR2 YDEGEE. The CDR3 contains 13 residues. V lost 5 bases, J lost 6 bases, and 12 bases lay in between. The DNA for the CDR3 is TGTGCCAGCAGATCCCGATCGACTCAGCCCCAGCATTTT. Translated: CASRSRSTQPQHF.

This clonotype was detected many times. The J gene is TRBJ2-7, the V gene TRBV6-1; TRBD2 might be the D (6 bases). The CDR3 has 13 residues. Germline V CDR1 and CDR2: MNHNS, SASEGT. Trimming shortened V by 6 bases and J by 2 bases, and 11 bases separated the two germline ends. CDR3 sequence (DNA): TGTGCCAGCAGGGAACTAGCTACCTACGAGCAGTACTTC. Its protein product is CASRELATYEQYF.

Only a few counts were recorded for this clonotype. CDR3 in amino acids: CASSVGVALDEQYF. For the CDR3, the DNA is TGTGCCAGCAGCGTAGGTGTAGCTCTCGACGAGCAGTACTTC. V and J are TRBV9 and TRBJ2-7; D is unclear. This CDR3 has 14 amino acids. Deletions cut 0 bases from V and 5 bases from J, with 12 bases between. Per the germline V gene, CDR1 is SGDLS and CDR2 is YYNGEE.

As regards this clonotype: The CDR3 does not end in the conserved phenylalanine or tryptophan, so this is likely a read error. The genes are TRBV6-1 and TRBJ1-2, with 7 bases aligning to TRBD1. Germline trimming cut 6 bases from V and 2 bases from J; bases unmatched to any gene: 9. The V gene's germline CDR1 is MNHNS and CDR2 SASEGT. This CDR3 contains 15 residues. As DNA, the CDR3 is TGTGCCAGCAGCGCGTGGGACAGAACCAACTATGGCTACACCGTC. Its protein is CASSAWDRTNYGYTV.

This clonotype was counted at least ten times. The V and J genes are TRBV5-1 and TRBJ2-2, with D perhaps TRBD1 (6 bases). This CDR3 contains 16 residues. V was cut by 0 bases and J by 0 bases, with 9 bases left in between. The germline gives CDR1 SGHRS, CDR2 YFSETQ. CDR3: CASSLEGGTNTGELFF. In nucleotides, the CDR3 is TGCGCCAGCAGCTTGGAAGGGGGTACGAACACCGGGGAGCTGTTTTTT.

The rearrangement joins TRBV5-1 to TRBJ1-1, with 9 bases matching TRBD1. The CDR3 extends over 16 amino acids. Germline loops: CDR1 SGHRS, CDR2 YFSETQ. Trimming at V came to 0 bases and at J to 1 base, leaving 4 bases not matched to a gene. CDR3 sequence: CASSLVGQGRNTEAFF. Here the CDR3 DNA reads TGCGCCAGCAGCTTGGTCGGACAGGGGAGGAACACTGAAGCTTTCTTT.

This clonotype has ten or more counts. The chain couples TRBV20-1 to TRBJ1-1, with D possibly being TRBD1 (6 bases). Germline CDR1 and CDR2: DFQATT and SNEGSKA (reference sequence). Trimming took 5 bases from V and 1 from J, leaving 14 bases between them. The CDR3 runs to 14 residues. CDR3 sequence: CSASPGHKNTEAFF. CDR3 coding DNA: TGCAGTGCTTCACCGGGACACAAGAACACTGAAGCTTTCTTT.

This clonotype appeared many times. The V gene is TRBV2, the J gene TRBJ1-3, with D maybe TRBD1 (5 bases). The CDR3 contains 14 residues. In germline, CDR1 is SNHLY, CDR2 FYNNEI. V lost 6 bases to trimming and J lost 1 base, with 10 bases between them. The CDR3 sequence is CASRSDSSGNTIYF. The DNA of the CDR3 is TGTGCCAGCAGGTCAGACAGTTCTGGAAACACCATATATTTT.

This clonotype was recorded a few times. This CDR3 reads CASSVTPPPNQETQYF. In DNA, the CDR3 is TGCGCCAGCAGCGTGACTCCCCCCCCCAATCAAGAGACCCAGTACTTC. The gene calls are TRBV5-1 and TRBJ2-5; D remains ambiguous. CDR1 SGHRS and CDR2 YFSETQ come from the germline V gene. V was clipped by 4 bases and J by 2 bases, with 18 bases between them. The CDR3 spans 16 residues.

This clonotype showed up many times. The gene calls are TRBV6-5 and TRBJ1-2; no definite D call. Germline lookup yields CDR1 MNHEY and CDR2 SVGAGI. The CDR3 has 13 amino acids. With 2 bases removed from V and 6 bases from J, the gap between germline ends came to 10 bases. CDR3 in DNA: TGTGCCAGCAGTTACGGGCAGTTGGATGGCTACACCTTC. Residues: CASSYGQLDGYTF.

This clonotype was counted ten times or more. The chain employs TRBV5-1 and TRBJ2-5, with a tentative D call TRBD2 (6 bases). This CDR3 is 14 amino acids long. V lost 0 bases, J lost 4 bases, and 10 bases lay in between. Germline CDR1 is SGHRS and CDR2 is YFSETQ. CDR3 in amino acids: CASSLAKGGETQYF. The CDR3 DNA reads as TGCGCCAGCAGCTTGGCTAAGGGAGGAGAGACCCAGTACTTC.